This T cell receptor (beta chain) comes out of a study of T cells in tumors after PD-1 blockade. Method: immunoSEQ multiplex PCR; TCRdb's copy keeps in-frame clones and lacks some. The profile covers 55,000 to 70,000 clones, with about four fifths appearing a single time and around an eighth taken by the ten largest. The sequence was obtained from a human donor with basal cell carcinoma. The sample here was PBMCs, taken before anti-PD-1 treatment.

The CDR3: CASSLERGQIETQYF. CDR3 in DNA: TGTGCCAGCAGCTTGGAACGGGGACAGATAGAGACCCAGTACTTC. The chain has TRBV5-5 and TRBJ2-5; 7 bases fit TRBD1. Germline trimming cut 0 bases from V and 4 bases from J; bases unmatched to any gene: 6. The CDR3 is 15 residues long. Germline V lookup: CDR1 SGHKS, CDR2 YYEKEE (reference sequence).